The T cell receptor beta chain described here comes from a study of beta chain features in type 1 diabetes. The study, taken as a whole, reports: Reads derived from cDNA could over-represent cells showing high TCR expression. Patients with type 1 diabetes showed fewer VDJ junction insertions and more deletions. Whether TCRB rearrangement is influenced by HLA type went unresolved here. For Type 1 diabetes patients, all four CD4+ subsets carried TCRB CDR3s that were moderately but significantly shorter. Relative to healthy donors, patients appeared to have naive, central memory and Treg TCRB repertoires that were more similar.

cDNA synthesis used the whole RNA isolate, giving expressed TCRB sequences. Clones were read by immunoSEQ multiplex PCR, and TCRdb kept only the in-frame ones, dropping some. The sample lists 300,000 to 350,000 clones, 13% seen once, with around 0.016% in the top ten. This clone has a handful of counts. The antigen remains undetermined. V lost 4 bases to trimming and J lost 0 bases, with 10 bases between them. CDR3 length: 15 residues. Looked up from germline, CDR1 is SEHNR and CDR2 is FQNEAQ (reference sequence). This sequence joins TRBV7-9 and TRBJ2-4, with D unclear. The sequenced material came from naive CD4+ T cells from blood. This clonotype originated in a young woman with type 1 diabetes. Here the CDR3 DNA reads TGTGCCAGCAGCTCCCTCACTGAAGCCAAAAACATTCAGTACTTC. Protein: CASSSLTEAKNIQYF.